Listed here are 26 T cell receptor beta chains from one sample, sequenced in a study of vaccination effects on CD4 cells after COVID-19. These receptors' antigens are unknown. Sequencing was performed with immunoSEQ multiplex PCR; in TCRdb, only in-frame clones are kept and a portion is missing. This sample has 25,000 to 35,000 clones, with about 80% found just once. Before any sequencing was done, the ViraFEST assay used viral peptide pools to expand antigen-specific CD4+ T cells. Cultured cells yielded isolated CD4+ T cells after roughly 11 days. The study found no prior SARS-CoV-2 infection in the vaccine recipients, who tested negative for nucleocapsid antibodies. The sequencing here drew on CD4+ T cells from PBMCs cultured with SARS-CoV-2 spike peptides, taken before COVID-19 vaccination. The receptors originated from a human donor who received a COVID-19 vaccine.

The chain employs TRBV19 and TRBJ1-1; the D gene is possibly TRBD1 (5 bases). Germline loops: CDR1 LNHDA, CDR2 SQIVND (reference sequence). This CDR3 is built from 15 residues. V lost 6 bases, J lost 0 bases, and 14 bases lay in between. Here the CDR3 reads CASSYGTGVNTEAFF. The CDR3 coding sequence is TGTGCCAGTAGCTATGGTACGGGGGTGAACACTGAAGCTTTCTTT.

The CDR3 loop is CASSPFIGLAGTYEQYF. The CDR3 DNA reads TGTGCCAGCTCACCTTTTATTGGACTAGCGGGGACCTACGAGCAGTACTTC. The rearrangement uses TRBV18 and TRBJ2-7, with 12 bases aligning to TRBD2. J lost 2 bases, V lost 3 bases, and 8 bases had no gene match. Germline V gene sequence: CDR1 KGHSH, CDR2 LQKENI. CDR3 length: 17 amino acids.

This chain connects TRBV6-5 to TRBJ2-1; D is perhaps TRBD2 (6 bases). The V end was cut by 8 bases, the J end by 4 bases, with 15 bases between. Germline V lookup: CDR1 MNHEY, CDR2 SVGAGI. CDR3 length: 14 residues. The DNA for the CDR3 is TGTGCCAGCGAGGGCGGGGCCCATTACAATGAGCAGTTCTTC. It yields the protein CASEGGAHYNEQFF.

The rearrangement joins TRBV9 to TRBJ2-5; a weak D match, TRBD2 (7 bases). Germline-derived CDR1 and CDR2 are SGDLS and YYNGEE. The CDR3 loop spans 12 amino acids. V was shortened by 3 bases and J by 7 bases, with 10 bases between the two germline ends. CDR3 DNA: TGTGCCAGCAGCGCGGGGGGCCGGACCCAGTACTTC. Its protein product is CASSAGGRTQYF. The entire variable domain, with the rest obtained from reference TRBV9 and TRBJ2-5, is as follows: DSGVTQTPKHLITATGQRVTLRCSPRSGDLSVYWYQQSLDQGLQFLIQYYNGEERAKGNILERFSAQQFPDLHSELNLSSLELGDSALYFCASSAGGRTQYFGPGTRLLVL.

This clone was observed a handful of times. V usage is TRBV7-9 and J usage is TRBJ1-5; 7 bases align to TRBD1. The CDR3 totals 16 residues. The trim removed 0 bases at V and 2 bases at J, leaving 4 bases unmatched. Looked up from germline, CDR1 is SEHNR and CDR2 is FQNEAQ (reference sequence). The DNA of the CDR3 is TGTGCCAGCAGCTTAGCCCTAGGACAGGGCAATCAGCCCCAGCATTTT. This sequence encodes CASSLALGQGNQPQHF.

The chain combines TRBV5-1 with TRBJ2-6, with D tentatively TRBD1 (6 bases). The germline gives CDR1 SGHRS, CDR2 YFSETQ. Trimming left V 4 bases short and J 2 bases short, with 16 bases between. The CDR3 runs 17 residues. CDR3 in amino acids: CASSIQNPGAGANVLTF. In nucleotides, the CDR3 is TGCGCCAGCAGCATCCAGAACCCAGGGGCTGGGGCCAACGTCCTGACTTTC.

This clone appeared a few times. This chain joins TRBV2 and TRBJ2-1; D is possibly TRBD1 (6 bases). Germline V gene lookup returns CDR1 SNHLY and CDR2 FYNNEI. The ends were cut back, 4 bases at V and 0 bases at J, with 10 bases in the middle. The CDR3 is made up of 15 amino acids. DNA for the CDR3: TGTGCCAGCAGTGTAAGGGGGAGCTCCTACAATGAGCAGTTCTTC. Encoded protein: CASSVRGSSYNEQFF.

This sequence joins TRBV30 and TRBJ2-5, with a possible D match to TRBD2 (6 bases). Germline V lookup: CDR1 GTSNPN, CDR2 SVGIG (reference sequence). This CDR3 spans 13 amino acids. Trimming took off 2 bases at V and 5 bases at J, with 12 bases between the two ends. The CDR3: CAWSRGLGETQYF. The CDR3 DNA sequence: TGTGCCTGGAGTCGGGGGTTGGGGGAGACCCAGTACTTC.

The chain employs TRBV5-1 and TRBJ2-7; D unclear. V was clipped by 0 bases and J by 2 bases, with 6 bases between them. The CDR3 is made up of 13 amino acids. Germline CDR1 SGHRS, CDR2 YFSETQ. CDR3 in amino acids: CASSLASTYEQYF. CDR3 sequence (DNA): TGCGCCAGCAGCTTGGCCAGTACCTACGAGCAGTACTTC.

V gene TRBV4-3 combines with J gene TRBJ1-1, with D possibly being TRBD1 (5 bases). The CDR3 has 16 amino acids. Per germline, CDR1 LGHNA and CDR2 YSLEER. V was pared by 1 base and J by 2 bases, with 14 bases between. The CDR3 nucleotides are TGCGCCAGCAGCCAAGTACAAGGGGTGGATAACACTGAAGCTTTCTTT. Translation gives CASSQVQGVDNTEAFF.

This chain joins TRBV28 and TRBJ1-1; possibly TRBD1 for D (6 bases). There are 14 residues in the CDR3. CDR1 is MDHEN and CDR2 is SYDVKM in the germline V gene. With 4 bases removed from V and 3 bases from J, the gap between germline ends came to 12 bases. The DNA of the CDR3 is TGTGCCAGCAGTTCGGGGGGGCCGGACACTGAAGCTTTCTTT. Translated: CASSSGGPDTEAFF.

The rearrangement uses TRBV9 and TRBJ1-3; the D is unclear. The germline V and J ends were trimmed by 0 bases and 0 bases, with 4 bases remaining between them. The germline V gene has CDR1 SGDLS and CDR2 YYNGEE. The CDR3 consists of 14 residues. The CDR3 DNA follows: TGTGCCAGCAGCGTAGGGGTCTCTGGAAACACCATATATTTT. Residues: CASSVGVSGNTIYF.

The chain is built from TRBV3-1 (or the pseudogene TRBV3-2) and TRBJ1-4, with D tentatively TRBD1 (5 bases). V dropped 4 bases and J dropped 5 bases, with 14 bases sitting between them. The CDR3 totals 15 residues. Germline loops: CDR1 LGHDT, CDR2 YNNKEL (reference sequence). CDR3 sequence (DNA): TGTGCCAGCAGCCCCTTCGGGGCAGGGAATGAAAAACTGTTTTTT. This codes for CASSPFGAGNEKLFF.

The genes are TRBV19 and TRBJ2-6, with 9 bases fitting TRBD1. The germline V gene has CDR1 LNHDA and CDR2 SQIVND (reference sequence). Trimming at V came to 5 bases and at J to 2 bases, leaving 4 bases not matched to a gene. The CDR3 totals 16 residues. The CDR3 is CASSPGTGPGANVLTF. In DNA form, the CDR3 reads TGTGCCAGTAGTCCTGGGACAGGGCCTGGGGCCAACGTCCTGACTTTC.

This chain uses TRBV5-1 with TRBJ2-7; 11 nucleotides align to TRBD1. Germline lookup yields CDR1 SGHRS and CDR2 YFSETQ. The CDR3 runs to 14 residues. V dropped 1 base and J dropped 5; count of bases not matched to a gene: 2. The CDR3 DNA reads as TGCGCCAGCAGCTTGTCGGGACAGGGGGACGAGCAGTACTTC. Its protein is CASSLSGQGDEQYF.

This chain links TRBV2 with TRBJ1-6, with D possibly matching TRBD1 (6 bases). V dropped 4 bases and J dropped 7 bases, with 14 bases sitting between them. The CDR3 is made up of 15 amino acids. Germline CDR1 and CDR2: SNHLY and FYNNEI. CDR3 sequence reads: CASSVQGTSNSPLHF. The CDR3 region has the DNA TGTGCCAGCAGTGTACAGGGAACGTCGAATTCACCCCTCCACTTT.

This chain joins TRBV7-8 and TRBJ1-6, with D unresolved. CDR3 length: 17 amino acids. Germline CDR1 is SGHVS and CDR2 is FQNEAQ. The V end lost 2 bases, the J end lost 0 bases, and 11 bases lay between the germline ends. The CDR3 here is CASSLRSKSSYNSPLHF. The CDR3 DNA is TGTGCCAGCAGCTTAAGGAGTAAGAGCTCCTATAATTCACCCCTCCACTTT.

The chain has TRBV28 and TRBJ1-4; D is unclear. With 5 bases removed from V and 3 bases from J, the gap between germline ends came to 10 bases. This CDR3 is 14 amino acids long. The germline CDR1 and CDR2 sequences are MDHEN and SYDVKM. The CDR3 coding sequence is TGTGCCAGCAGTCCGACATCACCTAATGAAAAACTGTTTTTT. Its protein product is CASSPTSPNEKLFF.

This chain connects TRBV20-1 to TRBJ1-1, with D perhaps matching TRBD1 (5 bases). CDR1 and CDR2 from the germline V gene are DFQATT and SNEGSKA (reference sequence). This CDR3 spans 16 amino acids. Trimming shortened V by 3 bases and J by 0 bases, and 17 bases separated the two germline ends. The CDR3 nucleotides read TGCAGTGCTAGTGCGTCGGCAGGGAGTATGAACACTGAAGCTTTCTTT. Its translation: CSASASAGSMNTEAFF.

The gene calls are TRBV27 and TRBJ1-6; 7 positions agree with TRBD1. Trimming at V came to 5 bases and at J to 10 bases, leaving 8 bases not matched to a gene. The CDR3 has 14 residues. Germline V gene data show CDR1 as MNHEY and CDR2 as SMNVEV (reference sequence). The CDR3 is CASSPQGIRSPLHF. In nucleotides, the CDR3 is TGTGCCAGCAGTCCACAGGGGATAAGATCACCCCTCCACTTT.

CDR3 protein: CASSQGRDSLNTQYF. DNA of the CDR3: TGTGCCAGCAGTCAAGGCCGGGACAGCCTAAATACCCAGTACTTC. The rearrangement links TRBV2 to TRBJ2-5, with 7 bases fitting TRBD1. CDR3 length: 15 amino acids. CDR1 is SNHLY, CDR2 FYNNEI, per germline. The ends lost 5 bases at V and 8 bases at J; junction bases unmatched: 14.

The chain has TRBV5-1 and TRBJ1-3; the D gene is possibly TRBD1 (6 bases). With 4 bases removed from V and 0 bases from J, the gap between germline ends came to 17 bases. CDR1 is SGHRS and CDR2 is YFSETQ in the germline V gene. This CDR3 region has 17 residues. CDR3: CASSSPTGDYSGNTIYF. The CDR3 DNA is TGCGCCAGCAGCAGTCCGACAGGCGACTACTCTGGAAACACCATATATTTT.

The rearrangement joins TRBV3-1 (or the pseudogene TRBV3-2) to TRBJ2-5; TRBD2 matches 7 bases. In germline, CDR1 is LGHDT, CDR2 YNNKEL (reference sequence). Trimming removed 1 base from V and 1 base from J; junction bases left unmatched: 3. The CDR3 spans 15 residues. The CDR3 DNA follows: TGTGCCAGCAGCCAAGGGACTAGTTCCCAAGAGACCCAGTACTTC. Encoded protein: CASSQGTSSQETQYF.

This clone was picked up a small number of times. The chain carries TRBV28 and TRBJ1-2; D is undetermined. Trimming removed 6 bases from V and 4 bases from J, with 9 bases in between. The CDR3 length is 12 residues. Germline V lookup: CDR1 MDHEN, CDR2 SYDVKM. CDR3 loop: CASSQKGYGYTF. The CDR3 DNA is TGTGCCAGCAGCCAGAAAGGCTATGGCTACACCTTC.

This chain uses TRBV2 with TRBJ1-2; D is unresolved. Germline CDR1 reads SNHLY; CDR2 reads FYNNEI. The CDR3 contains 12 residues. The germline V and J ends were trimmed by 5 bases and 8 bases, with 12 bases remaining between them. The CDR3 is CASSRPGQGYTF. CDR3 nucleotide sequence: TGTGCCAGCAGTCGCCCTGGCCAGGGCTACACCTTC.

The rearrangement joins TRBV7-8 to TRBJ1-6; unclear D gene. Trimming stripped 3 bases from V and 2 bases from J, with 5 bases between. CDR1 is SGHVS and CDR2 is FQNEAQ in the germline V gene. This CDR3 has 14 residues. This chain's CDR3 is CASSFATYNSPLHF. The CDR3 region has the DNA TGTGCCAGCAGCTTTGCCACCTATAATTCACCCCTCCACTTT.